These 20 T cell receptor beta chains were all obtained from the same sample, sequenced in a study of cytomegalovirus exposure and HLA in healthy donors. PCR was performed using 60 Vbeta and 13 Jbeta primers. Method: immunoSEQ multiplex PCR; TCRdb's copy keeps in-frame clones and lacks some. The sample contains approximately 120,000 clones, 78% of which appear only once. The sequenced sample consisted of PBMCs. The receptors stem from a middle-aged woman in good health and CMV-seronegative.

This clone was counted a single time. The genes are TRBV28 and TRBJ1-1, with TRBD1 matching over 10 bases. This CDR3 comprises 19 residues. J was trimmed by 5 bases and V by 4 bases; bases with no gene match: 19. Looked up from germline, CDR1 is MDHEN and CDR2 is SYDVKM. The CDR3 sequence is CASSWSHAGTGDDQTEAFF. CDR3 DNA: TGTGCCAGCAGTTGGTCCCATGCCGGGACAGGGGACGATCAAACTGAAGCTTTCTTT.

V and J are TRBV11-2 and TRBJ2-1, with TRBD2 identical over 8 bases. V dropped 0 bases and J dropped 12; count of bases not matched to a gene: 13. The CDR3 is 16 amino acids. From germline, CDR1 is SGHAT and CDR2 FQNNGV. The CDR3 region has the DNA TGTGCCAGCAGCTTAGAGCCCGCGGGAGGCTCGAGTCGGCAGTTCTTC. This gives the protein CASSLEPAGGSSRQFF.

The chain combines TRBV5-1 with TRBJ2-5; D gene uncertain. The CDR3 is made up of 13 amino acids. Germline-derived CDR1 and CDR2 are SGHRS and YFSETQ. V lost 1 base and J 5 bases, leaving 9 bases between the germline ends. The CDR3 DNA follows: TGCGCCAGCAGCTTGAGGCCGGAGGAGACCCAGTACTTC. Translating it yields CASSLRPEETQYF.

The chain is built from TRBV7-3 and TRBJ2-3, with a possible D match to TRBD2 (5 bases). V lost 0 bases to trimming and J lost 0 bases, with 10 bases between them. The CDR3 runs 16 residues. The germline gives CDR1 SGHTA, CDR2 FQGTGA. The CDR3 sequence: CASSLTGGWSTDTQYF. The CDR3 region has the DNA TGTGCCAGCAGCTTAACCGGAGGTTGGAGCACAGATACGCAGTATTTT.

About this clone: Different DNA sequences within this sample yield the same CDR3. The rearrangement uses TRBV7-2 and TRBJ2-3; 12 nucleotides align to TRBD2. Germline trimming cut 1 base from V and 2 bases from J; bases unmatched to any gene: 1. The CDR3 is 16 amino acids. Germline CDR1 SGHTA, CDR2 FQGNSA. The chain's CDR3 is CASSLGLAGATDTQYF. DNA for the CDR3: TGTGCCAGCAGCTTAGGACTAGCGGGAGCCACAGATACGCAGTATTTT.

The V call is TRBV7-2, the J call TRBJ2-7, with TRBD2 matching over 13 bases. After removal of 5 bases from V and 6 bases from J, the junction contained 4 bases not matched to a gene. Germline values: CDR1 SGHTA, CDR2 FQGNSA. The CDR3 length is 14 residues. The DNA for the CDR3 is TGTGCCAGCAGCATGACTAGCGGGAGGTCCGAGCAGTACTTC. It translates to CASSMTSGRSEQYF.

The chain couples TRBV6-6 to TRBJ1-2; 7 bases align to TRBD1. CDR3 length: 12 residues. Germline trimming cut 6 bases from V and 6 bases from J; bases unmatched to any gene: 4. Germline V gene sequence: CDR1 MNHNY, CDR2 SVGAGI (reference sequence). In DNA form, the CDR3 reads TGTGCCAGCAGAATAGGGACAGATGGCTACACCTTC. It is translated as CASRIGTDGYTF.

In this sample, this clone turned up a few times. The J gene is TRBJ2-1, the V gene TRBV27; a weak D match, TRBD1 (5 bases). Deletions cut 4 bases from V and 4 bases from J, with 8 bases between. This CDR3 comprises 13 residues. CDR1 and CDR2 (germline): MNHEY, SMNVEV (reference sequence). The CDR3 sequence is CASSSTGYNEQFF. In nucleotides, the CDR3 is TGTGCCAGCAGTTCTACAGGATACAATGAGCAGTTCTTC.

The chain joins TRBV28 to TRBJ2-1; a weak D match, TRBD1 (5 bases). V was pared by 2 bases and J by 9 bases, with 5 bases between. The CDR3 contains 11 residues. Looked up from germline, CDR1 is MDHEN and CDR2 is SYDVKM. Here the CDR3 DNA reads TGTGCCAGCAGTTTAAGGGGTGAGCAGTTCTTC. This translates into CASSLRGEQFF.

This rearrangement joins TRBV27 to TRBJ2-1, with 11 bases that match TRBD2. V gave up 0 bases and J gave up 0 bases; unmatched junction bases: 10. The CDR3 has 20 amino acids. Per the germline V gene, CDR1 is MNHEY and CDR2 is SMNVEV (reference sequence). The CDR3 coding sequence is TGTGCCAGCAGTTTATCGACTGGGCTAGCGGGAGGAAGCTCCTACAATGAGCAGTTCTTC. Translating gives CASSLSTGLAGGSSYNEQFF.

This clone was detected only a few times. V gene TRBV5-1 combines with J gene TRBJ2-1; 7 nucleotides agree with TRBD2. V lost 0 bases and J lost 9; bases outside the gene matches: 6. Germline loops: CDR1 SGHRS, CDR2 YFSETQ. The CDR3 is 14 residues long. The chain's CDR3 is CASSLEVRGGEQFF. CDR3 nucleotides: TGCGCCAGCAGCTTGGAGGTCCGCGGGGGTGAGCAGTTCTTC.

The gene calls are TRBV18 and TRBJ1-1; D is uncertain. V lost 3 bases and J 1 base, leaving 12 bases between the germline ends. The CDR3 length is 15 residues. The germline V gene encodes CDR1 KGHSH and CDR2 LQKENI. CDR3 region: CASSPSVNRNTEAFF. The CDR3 nucleotides are TGTGCCAGCTCACCCTCGGTTAATCGGAACACTGAAGCTTTCTTT.

This clone was counted between two and nine times. Other DNA sequences in this sample translate to the same CDR3. The chain has TRBV5-1 and TRBJ2-5; unclear D gene. Germline V gene data show CDR1 as SGHRS and CDR2 as YFSETQ. This CDR3 is 12 amino acids long. Trimming shortened V by 0 bases and J by 5 bases, and 5 bases separated the two germline ends. The CDR3: CASSLAGETQYF. As DNA, the CDR3 is TGCGCCAGCAGCTTGGCCGGGGAGACCCAGTACTTC.

The chain uses TRBV28 and TRBJ1-2; D might be TRBD1 (6 bases). The CDR3 runs to 16 residues. Germline CDR1 reads MDHEN; CDR2 reads SYDVKM. V lost 3 bases to trimming and J lost 0 bases, with 14 bases between them. CDR3 sequence reads: CASSFAPGAPNYGYTF. In DNA form, the CDR3 reads TGTGCCAGCAGTTTTGCCCCAGGGGCGCCTAACTATGGCTACACCTTC.

The V gene is TRBV6-5, the J gene TRBJ1-2; the D gene is possibly TRBD1 (5 bases). In germline, CDR1 is MNHEY, CDR2 SVGAGI. Trimming removed 1 base from V and 4 bases from J, with 10 bases in between. The CDR3 length is 14 residues. CDR3 sequence (DNA): TGTGCCAGCAGTTACTACGACAGATTCTATGGCTACACCTTC. The encoded protein is CASSYYDRFYGYTF.

This chain uses TRBV4-1 with TRBJ1-1; D call uncertain. Between the trimmed V and J ends, which lost 4 bases and 0 bases, there was a span of 9 bases. This CDR3 contains 14 residues. Per the germline V gene, CDR1 is MGHRA and CDR2 is YSYEKL. The CDR3 bases are TGCGCCAGCAGCCCGGAGGGTATGAACACTGAAGCTTTCTTT. Protein: CASSPEGMNTEAFF.

The chain recombines TRBV7-9 with TRBJ1-5; D remains ambiguous. Germline assignment: CDR1 SEHNR and CDR2 FQNEAQ (reference sequence). V was shortened by 10 bases and J by 5 bases, with 15 bases between the two germline ends. The length of the CDR3 is 13 residues. The CDR3 DNA reads as TGTGCCACGCCTCTAAACCGGGATCAGCCCCAGCATTTT. Its protein product is CATPLNRDQPQHF.

The count of this clone is one. This chain connects TRBV10-2 to TRBJ1-5; possibly TRBD1 for D (6 bases). V was shortened by 3 bases and J by 3 bases, with 9 bases between the two germline ends. The germline V gene encodes CDR1 WSHSY and CDR2 SAAADI. The CDR3 sequence is 14 residues long. CDR3 nucleotide sequence: TGCGCCAGCAGTGAAGGGGGGGCCAATCAGCCCCAGCATTTT. It encodes CASSEGGANQPQHF.

The rearrangement joins TRBV19 to TRBJ2-7; D unclear. The CDR3 has 15 residues. From germline, CDR1 is LNHDA and CDR2 SQIVND (reference sequence). V lost 6 bases, J lost 0 bases, and 15 bases lay in between. The CDR3 reads CASSPDSWSSYEQYF. As DNA, the CDR3 is TGTGCCAGTAGCCCTGACTCGTGGAGCTCCTACGAGCAGTACTTC.

The chain's CDR3 is CAIRQDSYEQYF. The CDR3 coding sequence is TGTGCCATCAGGCAGGACTCCTACGAGCAGTACTTC. The chain couples TRBV10-3 to TRBJ2-7; D is undetermined. Germline V gives CDR1 ENHRY, CDR2 SYGVKD. The CDR3 consists of 12 residues. Trimming took off 6 bases at V and 0 bases at J, with 6 bases between the two ends.